This is a list of T cell receptor beta chains from one sample in a study of cytomegalovirus exposure and HLA in healthy donors. Clones were sequenced by immunoSEQ multiplex PCR, and TCRdb holds only the in-frame ones, with some missing. The sample lists roughly 190,000 clones, around four fifths seen once, with approximately 1.6% in the top ten. The sequencing input was PBMCs. The receptors shown here come from a man aged 35-49 years in good health and CMV-seropositive. The CDR3 runs from the conserved cysteine through the conserved F or W. D genes are given only for firm matches. The listing skips clone size in some rows; elsewhere it reads once, few, many or a size class.

v_gene	j_gene	d_gene	abundance	CDR3aa	CDR3nt
TRBV11-2	TRBJ2-3	-	-	CASSVPGFADTQYF	TGTGCCAGCAGCGTTCCCGGGTTCGCAGATACGCAGTATTTT
TRBV27	TRBJ2-5	-	-	CASSLAVWETQYF	TGTGCCAGCAGTTTGGCGGTTTGGGAGACCCAGTACTTC
TRBV2	TRBJ2-1	TRBD2	-	CASRGLAGANEQFF	TGTGCCAGCAGAGGACTAGCGGGAGCCAATGAGCAGTTCTTC
TRBV5-1	TRBJ2-7	-	-	CASRDSPYEQYF	TGCGCCAGCAGGGACAGTCCCTACGAGCAGTACTTC
TRBV7-2	TRBJ2-5	TRBD2	-	CASSSGLAIQETQYF	TGTGCCAGCAGCTCGGGACTAGCCATTCAAGAGACCCAGTACTTC
TRBV6-1	TRBJ2-7	TRBD1	once	CASLDRAIYEQYF	TGTGCCAGCCTGGACAGGGCGATCTACGAGCAGTACTTC
TRBV5-4	TRBJ2-5	-	few	CASSRNDRNQETQYF	TGTGCCAGCAGCCGTAATGACAGGAACCAAGAGACCCAGTACTTC
TRBV19	TRBJ2-7	TRBD1	-	CASKVMGQGSYEQYF	TGTGCCAGTAAGGTCATGGGACAGGGTTCCTACGAGCAGTACTTC
TRBV2	TRBJ2-3	TRBD2	-	CASPRGLAGAGDTQYF	TGTGCCAGCCCTCGAGGGCTAGCGGGAGCCGGAGATACGCAGTATTTT
TRBV12-1	TRBJ1-5	-	-	CASSATGQRNQPQHF	TGTGCCAGCAGCGCCACGGGACAGCGCAATCAGCCCCAGCATTTT
TRBV7-9	TRBJ1-1	-	-	CASGQTRLNTEAFF	TGTGCCAGCGGCCAAACCAGGTTGAACACTGAAGCTTTCTTT
TRBV7-6	TRBJ2-3	-	-	CASSSGDSYTQYF	TGTGCCAGCAGCTCCGGGGACTCCTATACGCAGTATTTT
TRBV10-1	TRBJ2-1	TRBD1	-	CASSGETGGPYNEQFF	TGCGCCAGCAGTGGTGAGACAGGGGGACCTTACAATGAGCAGTTCTTC
TRBV7-9	TRBJ1-1	TRBD1	few	CASSSEPDRTYEAFF	TGTGCCAGCAGCTCAGAGCCGGACAGGACCTATGAAGCTTTCTTT
TRBV5-1	TRBJ2-5	-	-	CASSPRGAETQYF	TGCGCCAGCAGCCCCAGGGGGGCGGAGACCCAGTACTTC
TRBV6-4	TRBJ2-1	-	few	CASSAQGNEQFF	TGTGCCAGCAGTGCGCAGGGGAATGAGCAGTTCTTC
TRBV5-4	TRBJ1-2	TRBD1	-	CASSGGQGRVGYTF	TGTGCCAGCAGCGGAGGACAGGGCAGGGTCGGCTACACCTTC
TRBV5-4	TRBJ2-5	TRBD1	-	CASSLGQGVAETQYF	TGTGCCAGCAGCTTGGGACAGGGGGTGGCAGAGACCCAGTACTTC
TRBV25-1	TRBJ2-7	TRBD2	once	CASSGGRGGKREQYF	TGTGCCAGCAGTGGGGGTCGGGGGGGGAAGCGCGAGCAGTACTTC
TRBV1	TRBJ1-1	-	-	CTSSQDRDRGGSNTEAFF	TGCACCAGCAGCCAAGACCGGGACAGGGGGGGTTCAAACACTGAAGCTTTCTTT